Listed here are 21 T cell receptor beta chains from one sample, sequenced in a study of blood T cells in healthy people across ages. PCR was performed a second time for about 7 to 11 cycles using a sample-barcoded 5' primer and a J-beta primer mix. One entry per CDR3 protein results from TCRdb running MiXCR on the 5' RACE reads. The sample has some 860,000 distinct CDR3 sequences, 56% seen once. The material sequenced was blood. These TCRs come from a man between 40 and 49 years old in good health.

This clonotype was seen a handful of times. The V and J genes are TRBV6-5 and TRBJ2-5; 9 bases line up with TRBD1. CDR3 length equals 14 residues. Germline V CDR1 and CDR2: MNHEY, SVGAGI. V was clipped by 0 bases and J by 5 bases; unmatched bases: 1. The CDR3 protein is CASSYSGTGETQYF. CDR3 DNA sequence: TGTGCCAGCAGTTACTCCGGGACAGGGGAGACCCAGTACTTC.

This clonotype was counted ten times or more. With a much larger clone just one base away, this may be a read error. The chain has TRBV5-1 and TRBJ2-5; D not resolved. Trimming pared 0 bases from V and 11 bases from J, leaving 20 bases between. CDR3 length: 15 amino acids. CDR1 and CDR2 (germline): SGHRS, YFSETQ. CDR3 residues: CASSLGPQGNNEQYF. The DNA of the CDR3 is TGCGCCAGCAGCTTGGGACCCCAAGGGAACAATGAGCAGTACTTC. The whole variable domain, filled in from reference TRBV5-1 and TRBJ2-5, reads KAGVTQTPRYLIKTRGQQVTLSCSPISGHRSVSWYQQTPGQGLQFLFEYFSETQRNKGNFPGRFSGRQFSNSRSEMNVSTLELGDSALYLCASSLGPQGNNEQYFGPGTRLLVL.

The chain carries TRBV24-1 and TRBJ2-1, with D possibly matching TRBD1 (5 bases). V lost 3 bases, J lost 7 bases, and 12 bases lay in between. There are 14 residues in the CDR3. Germline V gene sequence: CDR1 KGHDR, CDR2 SFDVKD. The CDR3 sequence is CATSDRTKGNEQFF. As DNA, the CDR3 is TGTGCCACCAGTGATCGGACAAAAGGGAATGAGCAGTTCTTC.

This clonotype was counted a few times. In nucleotides, the CDR3 is TGTGCCAGCAGTTTCCAGGGGGGGGAGACCCAGTACTTC. Translation: CASSFQGGETQYF. The chain carries TRBV12-3 or TRBV12-4 and TRBJ2-5; D may correspond to TRBD1 or TRBD2 (7 bases each). V was cut by 3 bases and J by 5 bases, with 10 bases left in between. This CDR3 has 13 residues.

This sequence joins TRBV6-1 and TRBJ2-3, with D possibly being TRBD1 (5 bases). The CDR3 consists of 14 residues. Germline V gene lookup returns CDR1 MNHNS and CDR2 SASEGT. Trimming left V 4 bases short and J 3 bases short, with 11 bases between. CDR3 DNA: TGTGCCAGCAGTGCTGTAGGGGTAACAGATACGCAGTATTTT. Translated: CASSAVGVTDTQYF.

This clonotype was seen only a few times. The chain has TRBV27 and TRBJ2-7; 10 positions match TRBD1. J was trimmed by 0 bases and V by 11 bases; bases with no gene match: 1. The germline gives CDR1 MNHEY, CDR2 SMNVEV (reference sequence). There are 12 residues in the CDR3. The CDR3 nucleotides read TGTGCCGGGGACAGGGGCTCCTACGAGCAGTACTTC. Amino acids: CAGDRGSYEQYF.

This clonotype appeared once. V usage is TRBV20-1 and J usage is TRBJ1-1, with no clear D. Trimming left V 4 bases short and J 1 base short, with 10 bases between. The CDR3 length is 13 residues. Germline CDR1 is DFQATT and CDR2 is SNEGSKA (reference sequence). The CDR3 DNA follows: TGCAGTGCTAAATTGAATCGGAACACTGAAGCTTTCTTT. Translated: CSAKLNRNTEAFF.

The chain has TRBV29-1 and TRBJ2-7, with D perhaps matching TRBD1 or TRBD2 (5 bases each). V lost 5 bases and J lost 2, with 13 bases in between. CDR3 length equals 13 residues. Looked up from germline, CDR1 is SQVTM and CDR2 is ANQGSEA. CDR3 residues: CSVLMVGAYEQYF. Here the CDR3 DNA reads TGCAGCGTTCTAATGGTGGGGGCCTACGAGCAGTACTTC.

This clonotype has just a few counts. V gene TRBV29-1 combines with J gene TRBJ1-1, with TRBD1 matching over 8 bases. With V trimmed by 6 bases and J by 4 bases, 4 bases remained unmatched. Looked up from germline, CDR1 is SQVTM and CDR2 is ANQGSEA. This CDR3 spans 12 amino acids. CDR3 sequence: CSVGQGVTEAFF. The CDR3 DNA reads as TGCAGCGTCGGACAGGGAGTCACTGAAGCTTTCTTT.

This clonotype was seen only a few times. The chain employs TRBV24-1 and TRBJ2-3, with D hard to call. V was trimmed by 12 bases and J by 8 bases, leaving 14 bases between them. The germline CDR1 and CDR2 sequences are KGHDR and SFDVKD. The CDR3 has 11 amino acids. CDR3 region: CAVQTGITQYF. The CDR3 DNA reads TGTGCCGTCCAGACTGGGATTACGCAGTATTTT.

This clonotype was detected only a few times. This chain links TRBV5-1 with TRBJ2-2; D might be TRBD2 (6 bases). Trimming removed 0 bases from V and 5 bases from J, with 11 bases in between. The CDR3 extends over 15 amino acids. Germline-derived CDR1 and CDR2 are SGHRS and YFSETQ. CDR3 loop: CASSLGPGGTGELFF. The DNA for the CDR3 is TGCGCCAGCAGCTTGGGGCCAGGAGGGACCGGGGAGCTGTTTTTT.

This clonotype has just a few counts. The V call is TRBV10-2, the J call TRBJ2-7; 8 nucleotides match TRBD1. The CDR3 sequence is 15 residues long. Germline V CDR1 and CDR2: WSHSY, SAAADI. Losses at the gene ends were 0 bases for V and 4 bases for J; bases not matched to a gene: 5. The CDR3 sequence is CASSESETGVYEQYF. For the CDR3, the DNA is TGCGCCAGCAGTGAGTCCGAGACAGGGGTGTACGAGCAGTACTTC.

The chain employs TRBV27 and TRBJ2-5, with 11 bases that match TRBD2. The trim removed 7 bases at V and 5 bases at J, leaving 6 bases unmatched. CDR3 size: 14 residues. Germline loops: CDR1 MNHEY, CDR2 SMNVEV (reference sequence). The CDR3 nucleotides read TGTGCCAGCAAACTAGCGGGAGCCCTGGAGACCCAGTACTTC. This sequence encodes CASKLAGALETQYF.

This sequence joins TRBV7-2 and TRBJ2-1; D may correspond to TRBD1 or TRBD2 (5 bases each). Trimming removed 0 bases at V and 6 bases at J, with 15 bases between. The CDR3 sequence is 16 residues long. CDR1 is SGHTA and CDR2 is FQGNSA in the germline V gene. In DNA, the CDR3 is TGTGCCAGCAGCTTAGCGGGGACCACCACACGCAATGAGCAGTTCTTC. Protein sequence: CASSLAGTTTRNEQFF.

The chain recombines TRBV5-1 with TRBJ1-5, with a possible D match to TRBD1 (5 bases). In germline, CDR1 is SGHRS, CDR2 YFSETQ. The CDR3 covers 16 residues. The V and J ends lost 0 bases and 1 base respectively, with 11 bases between them. As DNA, the CDR3 is TGCGCCAGCAGCTTGGGTGTAGGGGCCAGCAATCAGCCCCAGCATTTT. The encoded protein is CASSLGVGASNQPQHF.

The rearrangement joins TRBV12-3 or TRBV12-4 to TRBJ2-1; D may be TRBD1 (6 bases). The ends were cut back, 1 base at V and 13 bases at J, with 20 bases in the middle. The CDR3 contains 15 residues. CDR3 loop: CASSLDTGSRETQFF. The CDR3 nucleotides read TGTGCCAGCAGTTTAGATACAGGGTCGCGAGAGACCCAGTTCTTC.

The chain combines TRBV14 with TRBJ2-5, with a weak D call TRBD1 (5 bases). The germline V and J ends were trimmed by 11 bases and 1 base, with 14 bases remaining between them. Germline assignment: CDR1 SGHDN and CDR2 FVKESK. CDR3 size: 13 residues. The CDR3 loop is CAAADNTQETQYF. In nucleotides, the CDR3 is TGTGCCGCCGCGGACAACACCCAAGAGACCCAGTACTTC.

This chain links TRBV6-2 or TRBV6-3 with TRBJ1-1; no definite D call. This CDR3 has 16 amino acids. Germline values: CDR1 MNHEY, CDR2 SVGEGT. Trimming removed 2 bases from V and 1 base from J, with 14 bases in between. The CDR3 reads CASSYDVRHRNTEAFF. CDR3 DNA: TGTGCCAGCAGTTACGATGTGAGACACCGGAACACTGAAGCTTTCTTT.

The V and J genes are TRBV14 and TRBJ2-3; D is uncertain. This CDR3 spans 18 amino acids. V lost 0 bases and J lost 2, with 18 bases in between. Germline lookup yields CDR1 SGHDN and CDR2 FVKESK. The CDR3 DNA reads TGTGCCAGCAGCCAAGAGGTTCTGGGCGGATCCTTCACAGATACGCAGTATTTT. Amino acids: CASSQEVLGGSFTDTQYF.

V and J are TRBV20-1 and TRBJ2-3, with a tentative D call TRBD1 (6 bases). V was clipped by 0 bases and J by 7 bases, with 14 bases between them. The CDR3 is made up of 14 amino acids. Germline values: CDR1 DFQATT, CDR2 SNEGSKA (reference sequence). The CDR3 loop is CSARDQTDRNTQYF. CDR3 sequence (DNA): TGCAGTGCTAGAGACCAAACCGACAGGAATACGCAGTATTTT.

The chain is built from TRBV7-9 and TRBJ2-7; 12 bases align to TRBD2. The CDR3 spans 14 residues. Per the germline V gene, CDR1 is SEHNR and CDR2 is FQNEAQ (reference sequence). V was clipped by 3 bases and J by 7 bases; unmatched bases: 4. CDR3 region: CASSFGLAGREQYF. The CDR3 region has the DNA TGTGCCAGCAGCTTCGGACTAGCGGGAAGGGAGCAGTACTTC.